The 8 T cell receptor beta chains reported below all come from one sample, sequenced in a study of T-cell memory formation after mild COVID-19. One entry per CDR3 protein results from TCRdb running MiXCR on the 5' RACE reads. The repertoire has 400,000 or so distinct CDR3 sequences, 20% of them found once; the top ten carry 7.5% to 9.5%. The sequenced material came from PBMCs or a T cell subset sorted from them (not recorded which). The source of these receptors is an adult woman who had mild COVID-19 (a few samples of this study predate the infection). Cell type and time point are not known.

The V gene is TRBV12-3 or TRBV12-4, the J gene TRBJ2-4, with D tentatively TRBD2 (7 bases). The CDR3 sequence is 13 residues long. V lost 5 bases and J lost 7, with 12 bases in between. This CDR3 is CASSVGGQNIQYF. The CDR3 coding sequence is TGTGCCAGCAGTGTGGGGGGGCAGAACATTCAGTACTTC.

V usage is TRBV19 and J usage is TRBJ1-2; 7 nucleotides line up with TRBD1. The CDR3 consists of 15 residues. With V trimmed by 7 bases and J by 4 bases, 12 bases remained unmatched. CDR1 and CDR2 (germline): LNHDA, SQIVND (reference sequence). The CDR3 DNA is TGTGCCAGTACCTTAACAGGGGAGCGCGGCTATGGCTACACCTTC. Residues: CASTLTGERGYGYTF.

This clonotype was observed a few times. In DNA, the CDR3 is TGTGCCAGCAGCTTAGCAGCTAACAGGGTTAGTGAGCAGTTCTTC. This sequence encodes CASSLAANRVSEQFF. The chain links TRBV7-2 to TRBJ2-1, with a weak D call TRBD1 (6 bases). Germline V CDR1 and CDR2: SGHTA, FQGNSA. Trimming removed 0 bases at V and 9 bases at J, with 15 bases between. The CDR3 has 15 residues.

This clonotype came up a few times. This chain joins TRBV12-3 or TRBV12-4 and TRBJ2-1; 8 bases agree with TRBD2. V shed 6 bases and J 4 bases; nucleotides not matched to a gene: 8. CDR3 length: 15 residues. Written as DNA, the CDR3 is TGTGCCAGCAGCTCCGACGGCGGGGGGTACAATGAGCAGTTCTTC. This codes for CASSSDGGGYNEQFF.

The chain has TRBV7-2 and TRBJ2-3; D remains ambiguous. The ends were cut back, 1 base at V and 1 base at J, with 15 bases in the middle. The CDR3 spans 17 residues. Looked up from germline, CDR1 is SGHTA and CDR2 is FQGNSA. The CDR3 protein is CASSLVVPDGRTDTQYF. Here the CDR3 DNA reads TGTGCCAGCAGCTTAGTAGTCCCCGACGGGCGCACAGATACGCAGTATTTT.

This clonotype was seen more than once but under ten times. The rearrangement links TRBV15 to TRBJ1-2; no clear D gene. Trimming took 5 bases from V and 4 from J, leaving 11 bases between them. CDR3 length: 13 residues. Germline V gives CDR1 LNHNV, CDR2 YYDKDF (reference sequence). The CDR3 reads CATSGQSGYGYTF. The DNA for the CDR3 is TGTGCCACCAGCGGTCAGAGTGGCTATGGCTACACCTTC.

The V gene is TRBV29-1, the J gene TRBJ1-2; 9 positions agree with TRBD1. The CDR3 runs 14 residues. Germline loops: CDR1 SQVTM, CDR2 ANQGSEA. V was pared by 4 bases and J by 2 bases, with 5 bases of the junction left unmatched. The DNA of the CDR3 is TGCAGCGTTGGCACAGGGGGCCGGAACTATGGCTACACCTTC. Protein product: CSVGTGGRNYGYTF.

This clonotype has ten or more counts. The CDR3 loop reads CASSLDPRTSRYNEQFF. The CDR3 region has the DNA TGCGCCAGCAGCTTGGACCCCCGGACTAGCAGGTACAATGAGCAGTTCTTC. This rearrangement joins TRBV5-1 to TRBJ2-1; the match to TRBD2 covers 8 bases. V gave up 0 bases and J gave up 4 bases; unmatched junction bases: 9. Germline CDR1 reads SGHRS; CDR2 reads YFSETQ. The length of the CDR3 is 17 residues.